Presented here are 12 T cell receptor beta chains from one specimen sequenced in a study of blood T cell repertoires in COVID-19. Using immunoSEQ multiplex PCR, the repertoire was profiled, and TCRdb retains in-frame clones only, with some absent. The sample contains approximately 80,000 clones, 70% to 90% of which appear only once. What was sequenced was peripheral blood. Receptors originate from a man aged 35 to 55 with acute or convalescent COVID-19.

V and J are TRBV5-6 and TRBJ2-2; 7 bases fit TRBD1. Trimming at V came to 1 base and at J to 12 bases, leaving 6 bases not matched to a gene. The V gene's germline CDR1 is SGHDT and CDR2 YYEEEE. This CDR3 region has 13 residues. The chain's CDR3 is CASSLTYRGQLFF. The DNA for the CDR3 is TGTGCCAGCAGCTTGACTTACAGGGGTCAGCTGTTTTTT.

This rearrangement joins TRBV4-1 to TRBJ2-2; possible D gene TRBD1, 7 bases. The CDR3 extends over 15 amino acids. Trimming pared 1 base from V and 4 bases from J, leaving 10 bases between. In germline, CDR1 is MGHRA, CDR2 YSYEKL. CDR3 loop: CASSQAGGGTGELFF. The CDR3 nucleotides read TGCGCCAGCAGCCAAGCAGGGGGAGGCACCGGGGAGCTGTTTTTT.

The V and J genes are TRBV6-2 or TRBV6-3 and TRBJ2-7; D perhaps matches TRBD1 (5 bases). The CDR3 covers 12 residues. Trimming cost V 6 bases and J 2 bases, with 8 bases left between them. Germline assignment: CDR1 MNHEY and CDR2 SVGEGT. The CDR3 region has the DNA TGTGCCAGCAGCGACAGAACCTACGAGCAGTACTTC. This encodes CASSDRTYEQYF.

V gene TRBV24-1 combines with J gene TRBJ2-5; a possible D gene is TRBD2 (6 bases). V lost 5 bases and J 5 bases, leaving 17 bases between the germline ends. Germline values: CDR1 KGHDR, CDR2 SFDVKD. The CDR3 is 15 amino acids. The CDR3 protein is CATSAVGGRRETQYF. In DNA, the CDR3 is TGTGCCACCAGTGCCGTGGGGGGTCGGCGGGAGACCCAGTACTTC.

CDR3 sequence: CASSLAGAGGLFGEQFF. DNA of the CDR3: TGTGCCAGCAGCTTGGCCGGAGCGGGAGGGCTTTTTGGTGAGCAGTTCTTC. The V and J genes are TRBV5-4 and TRBJ2-1; TRBD2 aligns across 10 bases. The CDR3 runs to 17 residues. The V and J ends lost 0 bases and 9 bases, in that order; junction bases with no gene match: 12. The germline V gene has CDR1 SGHNT and CDR2 YYREEE (reference sequence). Looking up the rest from reference TRBV5-4 and TRBJ2-1 gives the full variable domain: ETGVTQSPTHLIKTRGQQVTLRCSSQSGHNTVSWYQQALGQGPQFIFQYYREEENGRGNFPPRFSGLQFPNYSSELNVNALELDDSALYLCASSLAGAGGLFGEQFFGPGTRLTVL.

CDR3 residues: CASSRRLAGGKADTQYF. The CDR3 nucleotides are TGTGCCAGCAGCCGACGACTAGCGGGGGGGAAAGCAGATACGCAGTATTTT. V gene TRBV11-2 combines with J gene TRBJ2-3; 14 bases agree with TRBD2. Germline V gives CDR1 SGHAT, CDR2 FQNNGV. The CDR3 length is 17 residues. V lost 5 bases, J lost 4 bases, and 8 bases stayed unmatched.

V and J are TRBV10-3 and TRBJ1-5; D gene uncertain. Germline V gene lookup returns CDR1 ENHRY and CDR2 SYGVKD. Between the trimmed V and J ends, which lost 2 bases and 1 base, there was a span of 9 bases. CDR3 length: 15 amino acids. CDR3 loop: CAISEGESSNQPQHF. The DNA for the CDR3 is TGTGCCATCAGTGAGGGGGAGTCCAGCAATCAGCCCCAGCATTTT.

V gene TRBV18 combines with J gene TRBJ1-1, with a possible D match to TRBD1 (6 bases). This CDR3 is 13 amino acids long. Trimming took 3 bases from V and 1 from J, leaving 6 bases between them. Germline V gene lookup returns CDR1 KGHSH and CDR2 LQKENI. The DNA of the CDR3 is TGTGCCAGCTCACCCAGGGGGAACACTGAAGCTTTCTTT. Residues: CASSPRGNTEAFF.

The CDR3 here is CASSENRGPQGTDTQYF. The CDR3 coding sequence is TGTGCCAGCTCAGAGAACAGGGGTCCGCAGGGCACAGATACGCAGTATTTT. The V gene is TRBV18, the J gene TRBJ2-3, with TRBD1 matching 7 bases. Germline CDR1 reads KGHSH; CDR2 reads LQKENI. The V gene end was trimmed by 5 bases and the J gene end by 1 base; junction bases not matched to a gene: 12. CDR3 length: 17 amino acids. The whole variable domain, remainder taken from reference TRBV18 and TRBJ2-3, is NAGVMQNPRHLVRRRGQEARLRCSPMKGHSHVYWYRQLPEEGLKFMVYLQKENIIDESGMPKERFSAEFPKEGPSILRIQQVVRGDSAAYFCASSENRGPQGTDTQYFGPGTRLTVL.

The chain has TRBV7-8 and TRBJ2-5; possible D gene TRBD2, 5 bases. CDR3 length: 14 residues. Germline V CDR1 and CDR2: SGHVS, FQNEAQ. The ends were cut back, 1 base at V and 5 bases at J, with 11 bases in the middle. CDR3 bases: TGTGCCAGCAGCTTAGTAGGGTGGGAGGAGACCCAGTACTTC. Its protein is CASSLVGWEETQYF. The entire variable domain, with the rest obtained from reference TRBV7-8 and TRBJ2-5, is as follows: GAGVSQSPRYKVAKRGQDVALRCDPISGHVSLFWYQQALGQGPEFLTYFQNEAQLDKSGLPSDRFFAERPEGSVSTLKIQRTQQEDSAVYLCASSLVGWEETQYFGPGTRLLVL.

The chain joins TRBV3-1 (or the pseudogene TRBV3-2) to TRBJ1-2; a weak D match, TRBD1 (6 bases). V shed 0 bases and J shed 5 bases, with 7 bases lying between them. The germline CDR1 and CDR2 sequences are LGHDT and YNNKEL (reference sequence). The CDR3 spans 13 residues. DNA of the CDR3: TGTGCCAGCAGCCAAGAGAGGGGGTATGGCTACACCTTC. As protein: CASSQERGYGYTF.

The rearrangement uses TRBV18 and TRBJ2-1; 8 bases are shared with TRBD1. The germline V gene encodes CDR1 KGHSH and CDR2 LQKENI. The trim removed 4 bases at V and 5 bases at J, leaving 4 bases unmatched. The CDR3 totals 14 residues. The CDR3 loop reads CASSRGQAHNEQFF. The CDR3, as DNA: TGTGCCAGCTCACGGGGACAGGCGCACAATGAGCAGTTCTTC. Looking up the rest from reference TRBV18 and TRBJ2-1 gives the full variable domain: NAGVMQNPRHLVRRRGQEARLRCSPMKGHSHVYWYRQLPEEGLKFMVYLQKENIIDESGMPKERFSAEFPKEGPSILRIQQVVRGDSAAYFCASSRGQAHNEQFFGPGTRLTVL.